Presented here are 25 T cell receptor beta chains from one specimen sequenced in a study of cytomegalovirus exposure and HLA in healthy donors. Only in-frame clones appear in the TCRdb table, and some are missing; sequencing was by immunoSEQ multiplex PCR. The data show about 170,000 clones, with around 86% seen just once and under 3.5% held by the top ten. The sequencing input was PBMCs. Every receptor here comes from a man aged 18 to 30 in good health and CMV-seropositive.

V usage is TRBV6-1 and J usage is TRBJ2-2; D gene unclear. This CDR3 has 15 residues. Trimming cost V 5 bases and J 0 bases, with 10 bases left between them. CDR1 and CDR2 (germline): MNHNS, SASEGT. The CDR3 spells CASSPVRANTGELFF. DNA for the CDR3: TGTGCCAGCAGTCCGGTCCGGGCGAACACCGGGGAGCTGTTTTTT.

The V gene is TRBV7-8, the J gene TRBJ2-7, with 7 bases lining up with TRBD2. This CDR3 has 15 amino acids. Losses at the gene ends were 5 bases for V and 0 bases for J; bases not matched to a gene: 7. Germline V gene lookup returns CDR1 SGHVS and CDR2 FQNEAQ. As DNA, the CDR3 is TGTGCCAGCAGCCCGGGACGGGGGGTCTCCTACGAGCAGTACTTC. This codes for CASSPGRGVSYEQYF.

V usage is TRBV9 and J usage is TRBJ2-5, with 16 bases matching TRBD2. CDR3 length: 17 amino acids. The trim removed 3 bases at V and 5 bases at J, leaving 7 bases unmatched. The germline CDR1 and CDR2 sequences are SGDLS and YYNGEE. CDR3: CASSEGLAGGPRETQYF. In DNA, the CDR3 is TGTGCCAGCAGCGAGGGACTAGCGGGAGGGCCTAGGGAGACCCAGTACTTC.

The chain has TRBV6-5 and TRBJ1-3; unclear D gene. The V gene lost 4 bases and the J gene lost 0 bases, with 7 bases spanning the gap. Germline V gene data show CDR1 as MNHEY and CDR2 as SVGAGI. The CDR3 has 14 amino acids. The CDR3 protein is CASSSILSGNTIYF. The CDR3, as DNA: TGTGCCAGCAGTTCAATACTCTCTGGAAACACCATATATTTT.

The chain employs TRBV7-9 and TRBJ1-4; TRBD1 agrees at 8 bases. V was pared by 6 bases and J by 7 bases, with 10 bases of the junction left unmatched. The CDR3 has 15 amino acids. The germline gives CDR1 SEHNR, CDR2 FQNEAQ (reference sequence). The CDR3 region has the DNA TGTGCCAGCAGTTCACTACAGGGGGTGGGTGAAAAACTGTTTTTT. It encodes CASSSLQGVGEKLFF.

The chain has TRBV10-3 and TRBJ2-7; D perhaps matches TRBD2 (5 bases). CDR1 ENHRY and CDR2 SYGVKD come from the germline V gene. The CDR3 spans 12 residues. Trimming took off 3 bases at V and 5 bases at J, with 8 bases between the two ends. The CDR3 loop reads CAISEAANEQYF. The CDR3 region has the DNA TGTGCCATCAGTGAAGCGGCTAACGAGCAGTACTTC.

V usage is TRBV5-1 and J usage is TRBJ2-7; 13 nucleotides line up with TRBD2. Trimming removed 4 bases from V and 7 bases from J; junction bases left unmatched: 8. Germline CDR1 SGHRS, CDR2 YFSETQ. The CDR3 extends over 15 amino acids. The CDR3 loop is CASSGTSGAPGEQYF. CDR3 nucleotide sequence: TGCGCCAGCAGCGGGACTAGCGGGGCCCCGGGGGAGCAGTACTTC. The whole variable domain, remainder taken from reference TRBV5-1 and TRBJ2-7, is KAGVTQTPRYLIKTRGQQVTLSCSPISGHRSVSWYQQTPGQGLQFLFEYFSETQRNKGNFPGRFSGRQFSNSRSEMNVSTLELGDSALYLCASSGTSGAPGEQYFGPGTRLTVT.

This clone came up a few times. The sample carries other DNA sequences with the same CDR3. This chain joins TRBV27 and TRBJ2-2; D is ambiguous. Germline CDR1 is MNHEY and CDR2 is SMNVEV (reference sequence). This CDR3 has 12 amino acids. Trimming shortened V by 5 bases and J by 1 base, and 2 bases separated the two germline ends. The CDR3 DNA sequence: TGTGCCAGCAGTCAGAACACCGGGGAGCTGTTTTTT. It is translated as CASSQNTGELFF.

The chain combines TRBV6-5 with TRBJ2-7, with 8 nucleotides matching TRBD2. The ends lost 4 bases at V and 8 bases at J; junction bases unmatched: 4. The CDR3 consists of 12 residues. The germline gives CDR1 MNHEY, CDR2 SVGAGI. CDR3: CASSSGGAKQYF. The CDR3 region has the DNA TGTGCCAGCAGTTCCGGGGGGGCAAAGCAGTACTTC.

The V and J genes are TRBV13 and TRBJ2-1; 10 bases agree with TRBD2. CDR1 is PRHDT and CDR2 is FYEKMQ in the germline V gene (reference sequence). The CDR3 has 16 amino acids. V shed 4 bases, J shed 7 bases, and the junction held 10 bases outside the gene matches. CDR3 DNA sequence: TGTGCCAGCAGCTCCCGAAGCGGGGGGGGAAGGAATGAGCAGTTCTTC. Protein: CASSSRSGGGRNEQFF.

Details on this clone: Relative to the germline gene, one junction end is altered; a read error may explain this. The chain combines TRBV7-7 with TRBJ2-7; D is possibly TRBD1 (5 bases). This CDR3 contains 16 residues. CDR1 and CDR2 (germline): SSHAT, FNYEAQ (reference sequence). CDR3 protein: CASSQGARASSYEQYF. The CDR3 DNA reads as TGTGCTAGCAGCCAAGGGGCTAGAGCCAGCTCCTACGAGCAGTACTTC.

This chain joins TRBV28 and TRBJ2-1, with TRBD2 as a possible D gene (6 bases). Germline CDR1 is MDHEN and CDR2 is SYDVKM. This CDR3 has 14 amino acids. The V end lost 7 bases, the J end lost 12 bases, and 22 bases lay between the germline ends. The CDR3 sequence is CASTITSRDKGQFF. CDR3 nucleotides: TGTGCCAGCACCATAACGTCGCGGGATAAGGGGCAGTTCTTC.

This chain uses TRBV13 with TRBJ2-7, with a tentative D call TRBD1 (6 bases). V gave up 0 bases and J gave up 3 bases, with 9 bases separating them. CDR3 length: 14 amino acids. Germline V gene sequence: CDR1 PRHDT, CDR2 FYEKMQ (reference sequence). The CDR3 spells CASSLGQGLYEQYF. DNA for the CDR3: TGTGCCAGCAGCTTAGGACAGGGCCTCTACGAGCAGTACTTC.

V is TRBV29-1 and J is TRBJ2-1; 8 bases are shared with TRBD2. Per the germline V gene, CDR1 is SQVTM and CDR2 is ANQGSEA. J gave up 4 bases and V 8 bases, and 13 bases lay outside the gene matches. CDR3 length equals 15 residues. CDR3 nucleotide sequence: TGCAGCTTCATATCCTCACAGCGGGGGTACAATGAGCAGTTCTTC. The encoded protein is CSFISSQRGYNEQFF.

The chain has TRBV5-4 and TRBJ2-1; maybe TRBD1 (6 bases). In germline, CDR1 is SGHNT, CDR2 YYREEE (reference sequence). With 0 bases removed from V and 1 base from J, the gap between germline ends came to 17 bases. The CDR3 spans 18 residues. CDR3 region: CASSLEGVGHLSYNEQFF. The CDR3 coding sequence is TGTGCCAGCAGCTTGGAAGGAGTGGGACATTTGTCCTACAATGAGCAGTTCTTC.

The rearrangement links TRBV4-1 to TRBJ1-4; D may be TRBD1 (5 bases). Germline values: CDR1 MGHRA, CDR2 YSYEKL. The V and J ends lost 3 bases and 8 bases respectively, with 13 bases between them. The CDR3 length is 14 residues. Written as DNA, the CDR3 is TGCGCCAGCAGCCAGCTGGGACTAATAGAAAAACTGTTTTTT. It encodes CASSQLGLIEKLFF.

The rearrangement links TRBV7-2 to TRBJ2-7; weak D call: TRBD1 (5 bases). The CDR3 extends over 17 amino acids. Trimming pared 3 bases from V and 2 bases from J, leaving 20 bases between. Germline V gene data show CDR1 as SGHTA and CDR2 as FQGNSA. The CDR3 loop is CASSFRTAAGQPYEQYF. The CDR3 DNA reads TGTGCCAGCAGCTTCCGAACTGCGGCAGGGCAACCCTACGAGCAGTACTTC.

This chain uses TRBV2 with TRBJ2-7; 7 bases map to TRBD2. The germline V gene encodes CDR1 SNHLY and CDR2 FYNNEI. Trimming cost V 7 bases and J 2 bases; bases outside gene matches: 8. This CDR3 has 14 amino acids. This CDR3 is CASISRAGTYEQYF. Here the CDR3 DNA reads TGTGCCAGCATATCTCGAGCGGGGACCTACGAGCAGTACTTC.

In regard to this clone: The sample contains more than one DNA sequence encoding this CDR3. The chain combines TRBV4-3 with TRBJ2-7; D perhaps matches TRBD2 (6 bases). Germline assignment: CDR1 LGHNA and CDR2 YSLEER. Trimming pared 0 bases from V and 0 bases from J, leaving 12 bases between. This CDR3 region has 16 residues. The CDR3 nucleotides are TGCGCCAGCAGCCAAGATCGGGGCGGGAACTCCTACGAGCAGTACTTC. Its translation: CASSQDRGGNSYEQYF.

CDR3 nucleotides: TGCGCCAGCAGCTTGGCGGACAGTACGAACACCGGGGAGCTGTTTTTT. This encodes CASSLADSTNTGELFF. The chain joins TRBV5-1 to TRBJ2-2; D perhaps matches TRBD1 (6 bases). Germline V gene data show CDR1 as SGHRS and CDR2 as YFSETQ. The germline V and J ends were trimmed by 0 bases and 0 bases, with 9 bases remaining between them. This CDR3 comprises 16 residues. The full variable domain, completed using reference TRBV5-1 and TRBJ2-2, is KAGVTQTPRYLIKTRGQQVTLSCSPISGHRSVSWYQQTPGQGLQFLFEYFSETQRNKGNFPGRFSGRQFSNSRSEMNVSTLELGDSALYLCASSLADSTNTGELFFGEGSRLTVL.

This clone was seen only once. The chain employs TRBV9 and TRBJ2-3, with 9 positions matching TRBD2. CDR3 length: 16 residues. Per the germline V gene, CDR1 is SGDLS and CDR2 is YYNGEE. V trimming: 2 bases; J trimming: 2 bases; junction bases outside the gene matches: 6. The CDR3 sequence: CASSVYSGGHTDTQYF. CDR3 nucleotide sequence: TGTGCCAGCAGCGTCTATAGCGGGGGCCACACAGATACGCAGTATTTT.

The CDR3 loop is CASSSIEGKMNTEAFF. The CDR3 bases are TGTGCCAGCAGTTCTATAGAGGGCAAAATGAACACTGAAGCTTTCTTT. The gene calls are TRBV6-5 and TRBJ1-1; D unresolved. Germline V lookup: CDR1 MNHEY, CDR2 SVGAGI. Trimming took 4 bases from V and 0 from J, leaving 15 bases between them. CDR3 size: 16 residues.

This chain uses TRBV6-6 with TRBJ2-5; 9 positions match TRBD2. Germline CDR1 reads MNHNY; CDR2 reads SVGAGI (reference sequence). The ends lost 6 bases at V and 0 bases at J; junction bases unmatched: 8. The CDR3 covers 16 residues. The CDR3 region is CASSQGRLADQETQYF. CDR3 bases: TGTGCCAGCAGCCAGGGAAGACTAGCGGACCAAGAGACCCAGTACTTC.

The V gene is TRBV6-5, the J gene TRBJ1-1, with 7 bases that match TRBD1. CDR3 length: 13 residues. The V and J ends lost 9 bases and 3 bases, in that order; junction bases with no gene match: 7. In germline, CDR1 is MNHEY, CDR2 SVGAGI. This chain's CDR3 is CASKTGRYTEAFF. CDR3 nucleotides: TGTGCCAGTAAGACAGGGAGATACACTGAAGCTTTCTTT.

This chain connects TRBV7-2 to TRBJ1-4; TRBD1 matches 9 bases. The J segment lost 8 bases and the V segment lost 6 bases, leaving 4 bases of the junction unmatched. The CDR3 is 13 residues long. Looked up from germline, CDR1 is SGHTA and CDR2 is FQGNSA. As DNA, the CDR3 is TGTGCCAGCAGACAGGGGGCATGGGAAAAACTGTTTTTT. This codes for CASRQGAWEKLFF.